This TCR beta chain is from a study of Ad26.COV2.S vaccination and SARS-CoV-2 variants (dated by TCRdb to 2020 to 2022). About the full investigation: Vaccine-arm donors came from COV1001, a multicentre, randomized, double-blind, placebo-controlled phase I-IIa trial of Ad26.COV2.S in healthy adults. A total of about 30 samples were included in the TCR-sequenced set, comprising about 20 Ad26.COV2.S vaccine recipients, 5 placebo recipients and 8 SARS-CoV-2 convalescent individuals. Ad26.COV2.S was administered intramuscularly at 5 x 10^10 or 1 x 10^11 viral particles, either as a single shot or as two shots given 56 days apart. Trial participants were randomized into five groups of five, in which low-dose or high-dose Ad26.COV2.S was given once or twice, or placebo was given on both occasions. The specificity and breadth of SARS-CoV-2-reactive T cell receptors after Ad26.COV2.S vaccination were assessed by TCRbeta repertoire sequencing. Throughout the experiments and outcome assessment, investigators stayed blinded to trial group allocation. Study-wide findings and limitations: Comparing responses between vaccine doses or regimens was not something the study was powered to do. Spike-specific TCR breadth was higher in Ad26.COV2.S recipients than in placebo recipients (P = 0.0014). After vaccination, substantial breadth of spike-specific CD8+ and CD4+ T cell responses was reported. It was noted by the authors that total T cell responses may have been underestimated by the TCR breadth and depth analyses. Comparable non-spike TCR breadth was observed between vaccine and placebo recipients, consistent with only spike being contained in the vaccine.

The treatment or condition label for this specimen denotes: some 20 received Ad26.COV2.S at low or high dose, single or two shots; about 5 received placebo; per-sample allocation not given. Repertoires of vaccine and placebo recipients were sequenced from samples taken on day 63 after the first injection. Between 29 July and 7 August 2020, Cohort 1b enrolled 25 adults aged 18-55 years at one site in Boston, USA. Ad26.COV2.S was a replication-incompetent adenovirus type 26 vector that expressed a prefusion-stabilized SARS-CoV-2 spike protein derived from the original Wuhan strain. This clone was seen only a few times. Which antigen it targets is not known. No per-base quality is available; no much larger clone lies one base away. The immunoSEQ Assay was used to sequence TCRbeta CDR3 regions. After extraction, genomic DNA underwent amplification by bias-controlled multiplex PCR, followed by high-throughput sequencing. In the original analysis: To quantify the absolute abundance of each unique TCRbeta CDR3 region, sequences were collapsed and filtered. Usable DNA was measured by amplifying reference genes present in all nucleated cells, and TCRbeta template counts were normalized to that usable DNA to estimate T cell fraction. Repertoire TCRs were annotated as SARS-CoV-2-specific by exact matching of V gene, CDR3 amino acid sequence and J gene to a known reactive TCR set. The reference SARS-CoV-2 TCR set was obtained from MIRA and was filtered for enrichment in COVID-19-positive ImmuneCODE repertoires, whereby public or cross-reactive TCRs were removed. Based on the MIRA antigens, annotated TCRs were further analysed at the level of specific ORF or position within ORF. Breadth was defined as the number of annotated unique rearrangements divided by the total number of unique productive rearrangements, and depth was defined as the summed frequency of the annotated unique rearrangements. Group comparisons of TCR breadth used two-sided Wilcoxon rank-sum tests. Drawn from immuneACCESS, this table holds only the in-frame rearrangements with V and J called that TCRdb kept. Clones are partly lost; checked studies trace under half to an unresolved V gene and leave the rest unexplained. V, J and clone size are those of that table, while D and trimming were read from the DNA. A total of 300,000 to 400,000 clones appear in this sample, roughly 90% of them only once. The biggest ten clones account for approximately 5.8% of the sample.

The sequencing here drew on peripheral blood, taken in a trial of Ad26.COV2.S vaccine versus placebo. This clonotype originated in a person aged 18 to 59 who received the Ad26.COV2.S COVID-19 vaccine or a placebo.

The bases read TGTGCCAGCAGTTTAGCCGAGGGGAGCGAGCAGTTCTTC. Translated, this is CASSLAEGSEQFF. The chain joins TRBV12-3 or TRBV12-4 to TRBJ2-1; the D gene is perhaps TRBD1 or TRBD2, each of them matching over 5 bases. V is pared back by 0 bases and J by 10 bases, with 10 bases lying between the germline termini. Its CDR3 holds 13 amino acids, cysteine through phenylalanine. Left in the record is the CDR3 DNA by itself, 39 bases read in frame from the first base.